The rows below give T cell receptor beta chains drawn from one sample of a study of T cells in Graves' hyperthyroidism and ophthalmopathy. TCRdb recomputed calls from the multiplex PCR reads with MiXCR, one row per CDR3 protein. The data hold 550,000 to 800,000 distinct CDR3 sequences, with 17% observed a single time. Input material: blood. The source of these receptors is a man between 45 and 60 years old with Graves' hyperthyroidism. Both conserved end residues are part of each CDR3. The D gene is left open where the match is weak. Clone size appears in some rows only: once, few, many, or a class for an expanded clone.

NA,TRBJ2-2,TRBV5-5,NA,TGTGCCACCAATCGCTTGGTCACCGGGGAGCTGTTTTTT,CATNRLVTGELFF
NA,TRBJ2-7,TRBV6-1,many,TGTGCCAGCAGCCCCAGGGAGATAGGGGACGAGCAGTACTTC,CASSPREIGDEQYF
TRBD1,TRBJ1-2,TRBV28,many,TGTGCCAGCAGTTTAAGGACAGGGGGCTGGTATGGCTACACCTTC,CASSLRTGGWYGYTF
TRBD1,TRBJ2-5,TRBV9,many,TGTGCCAGCAGCGAGTACCACAGGGGCCAAGAGACCCAGTACTTC,CASSEYHRGQETQYF
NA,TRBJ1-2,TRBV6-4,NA,TGTGCCAGCACTGGCTACGTTTGGGGCGGAGGCTACACCTTC,CASTGYVWGGGYTF
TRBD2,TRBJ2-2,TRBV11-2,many,TGTGCCAGCAGCCCAACAACTAGCGGGATTTCAAACACCGGGGAGCTGTTTTTT,CASSPTTSGISNTGELFF
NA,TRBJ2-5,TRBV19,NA,TGTGCCAGTAGCCCAGGGTTTTTGCGGGAGACCCAGTACTTC,CASSPGFLRETQYF
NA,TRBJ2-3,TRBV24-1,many,TGTGCCACCAGTGATTTCGGGACGGAAGTACATCGAGATACGCAGTATTTT,CATSDFGTEVHRDTQYF
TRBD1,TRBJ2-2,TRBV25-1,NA,TGTGCCAGCAGTGAATTCCCGGGACAGGGGGCAAGTGGGGAGCTGTTTTTT,CASSEFPGQGASGELFF
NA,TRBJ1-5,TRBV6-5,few,TGTGCCAGCAGTTTCTACCGCCAGGGGTCTCGGTGGAATCAAGCCCAGCATTTT,CASSFYRQGSRWNQAQHF
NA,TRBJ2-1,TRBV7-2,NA,TGTGCCAGCAGTTTAACGAGAGAGAGATCCAATGAGCAGTTCTTC,CASSLTRERSNEQFF
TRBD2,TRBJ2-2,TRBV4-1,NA,TGCGCCAGCAGCCGCTTGCGACTAGCGGGAGTGAACACCGGGGAGCTGTTTTTT,CASSRLRLAGVNTGELFF
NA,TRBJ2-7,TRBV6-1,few,TGTGCCAGCATGGGGGTCGGGGGCAGCTCCTACGAGCAGTACTTC,CASMGVGGSSYEQYF
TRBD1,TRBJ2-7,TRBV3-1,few,TGTGCCAGCAGCCAAGTTCTCGGACAGGGGAGCTCCTACGAGCAGTACTTC,CASSQVLGQGSSYEQYF
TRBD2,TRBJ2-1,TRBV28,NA,TGTGCCAGCAGTGACTTCTCTAGCGGGAACAATGAGCAGTTCTTC,CASSDFSSGNNEQFF
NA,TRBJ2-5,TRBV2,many,TGTGCCAGCAGTCTCACCGGGACTCATCAAGAGACCCAGTACTTC,CASSLTGTHQETQYF
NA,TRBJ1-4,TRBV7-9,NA,TGTGCCAGCAGCTTAGTGGGGTATGAAAAACTGTTTTTT,CASSLVGYEKLFF
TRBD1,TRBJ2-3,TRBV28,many,TGTGCCAGCAGTTTATCGCCTCTTGGGACAGCCACAGATACGCAGTATTTT,CASSLSPLGTATDTQYF
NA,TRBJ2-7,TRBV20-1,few,TGCAGTGCTAGAACGGACAGACTGGGCGAGCAGTACTTC,CSARTDRLGEQYF
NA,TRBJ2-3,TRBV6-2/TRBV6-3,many,TGTGCCAGCAGTCACGATGGAGGGGGACCAGATACGCAGTATTTT,CASSHDGGGPDTQYF
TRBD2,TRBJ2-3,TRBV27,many,TGTGCCAGCAGGACGGAAACTAGCGGGAGGGGACGCAGGGATACGCAGTATTTT,CASRTETSGRGRRDTQYF
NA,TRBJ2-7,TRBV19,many,TGTGCCAGTAACCCTAACCGAGCCATCTACGAGCAGTACTTC,CASNPNRAIYEQYF
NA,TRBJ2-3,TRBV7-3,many,TGTGCCAGCAGCTCCTCACCTCGGGATACGCAGTATTTT,CASSSSPRDTQYF
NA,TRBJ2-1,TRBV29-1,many,TGCAGCGTTGAATGGTCCGTCAGTGGGCAGTTCTTC,CSVEWSVSGQFF
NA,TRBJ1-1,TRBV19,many,TGTGCCAGTAGTATAGGCCAGGGAGGGGTCACTGAAGCTTTCTTT,CASSIGQGGVTEAFF
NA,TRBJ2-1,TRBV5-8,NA,TGTGCCAGCAGCCCGACAACGAGCTCCTACAATGAGCAGTTCTTC,CASSPTTSSYNEQFF
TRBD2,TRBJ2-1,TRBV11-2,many,TGTGCCAGCAGCCCCGGGACTAGCGGGAGAGAGGAGCAGTTCTTC,CASSPGTSGREEQFF
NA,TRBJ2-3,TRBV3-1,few,TGTGCCAGCAGCCGTAGCGGAACAGATACGCAGTATTTT,CASSRSGTDTQYF
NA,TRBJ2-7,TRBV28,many,TGTGCCAGCAGACTAAGTGGTTCCGAGCAGTACTTC,CASRLSGSEQYF
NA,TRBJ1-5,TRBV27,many,TGTGCCAGCAGTGGACCCATGGGTCAGCCCCAGCATTTT,CASSGPMGQPQHF
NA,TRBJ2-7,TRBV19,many,TGTGCCAGTAGTACACCGGGACGGGGCTACGAGCAGTACTTC,CASSTPGRGYEQYF
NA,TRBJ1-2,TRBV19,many,TGTGCCAGTAGTACCGGGACGGACTATGGCTACACCTTC,CASSTGTDYGYTF
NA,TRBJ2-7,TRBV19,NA,TGTGCCAGTAGTATAGCCCTGGGAGTAGGATACGACGAGCAGTACTTC,CASSIALGVGYDEQYF
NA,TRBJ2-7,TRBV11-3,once,TGTGCCAGCAGCTCCCCCCTGGGCAGGGGCAGAGCCTACGAGCAGTACTTC,CASSSPLGRGRAYEQYF
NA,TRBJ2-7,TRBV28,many,TGTGCCAGCAGTTTTTGGCAGGGGCTGTACGAGCAGTACTTC,CASSFWQGLYEQYF
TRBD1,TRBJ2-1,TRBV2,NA,TGTGCCAGCATGGGGACAGCTAGCTCCTACAATGAGCAGTTCTTC,CASMGTASSYNEQFF
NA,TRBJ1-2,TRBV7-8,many,TGTGCCAGCAGCTTGGAAGGGAGGAACTATGGCTACACCTTC,CASSLEGRNYGYTF
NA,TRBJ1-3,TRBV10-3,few,TGTGCCATCAATACTGCAGGGAACTCTGGAAACACCATATATTTT,CAINTAGNSGNTIYF
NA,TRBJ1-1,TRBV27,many,TGTGCCAGCAGTCCCAGAAAGGGGAGGGGCACTGAAGCTTTCTTT,CASSPRKGRGTEAFF
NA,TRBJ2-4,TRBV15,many,TGTGCCACCAGCATAGGGGACAACGCGTTGCTAGCCAAAAACATTCAGTACTTC,CATSIGDNALLAKNIQYF
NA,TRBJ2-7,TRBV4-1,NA,TGCGCCAGCAGCCAAGAGGTCGGACGAAACTACGAGCAGTACTTC,CASSQEVGRNYEQYF
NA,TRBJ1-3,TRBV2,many,TGTGCCAGCAGTATCTCTGGAAACACCATATATTTT,CASSISGNTIYF
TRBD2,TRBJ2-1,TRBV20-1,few,TGCAGTGCCAAACTAGCGGAGGGCTTGGGTGAGCAGTTCTTC,CSAKLAEGLGEQFF
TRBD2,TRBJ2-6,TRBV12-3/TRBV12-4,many,TGTGCCAGCAGTGGGGAGGGCGAGACTGGGGCCAACGTCCTGACTTTC,CASSGEGETGANVLTF
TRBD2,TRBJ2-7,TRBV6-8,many,TGTGCCAGCAGTTACATCTTAGCGGGTTTATACGAGCAGTACTTC,CASSYILAGLYEQYF
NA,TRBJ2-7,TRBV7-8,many,TGTGCCAGCAGCCAACAACCGGGGGGCGGGAAATCCTACGAGCAGTACTTC,CASSQQPGGGKSYEQYF
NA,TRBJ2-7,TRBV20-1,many,TGCAGTGCTAGAGGGAGGGACAGCTCCTACGAGCAGTACTTC,CSARGRDSSYEQYF
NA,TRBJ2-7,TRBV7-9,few,TGTGCCAGCAGCTTCGGTGCTGGGGTGGGCGACGAGCAGTACTTC,CASSFGAGVGDEQYF
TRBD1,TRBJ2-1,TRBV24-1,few,TGTGCCACCAGTGATGCGACAGGGGCCTACAATGAGCAGTTCTTC,CATSDATGAYNEQFF
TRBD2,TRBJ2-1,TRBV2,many,TGTGCCAGCACCCCGGGAGGAGCGGGAGACATTGAGCAGTTCTTC,CASTPGGAGDIEQFF
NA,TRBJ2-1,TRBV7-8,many,TGTGCCAGCAGCTTAAACCCCCCCGCCAATGAGCAGTTCTTC,CASSLNPPANEQFF
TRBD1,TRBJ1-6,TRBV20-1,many,TGCAGTGCTACCTACAGGGGAGGGAATTCACCCCTCCACTTT,CSATYRGGNSPLHF
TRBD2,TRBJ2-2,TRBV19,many,TGTGCCAGTGGGGGTCTAGCGGTCAACACCGGGGAGCTGTTTTTT,CASGGLAVNTGELFF
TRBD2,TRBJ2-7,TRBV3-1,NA,TGTGCCAGCAGCCAACAGTCTAGCGGCTACGAGCAGTACTTC,CASSQQSSGYEQYF
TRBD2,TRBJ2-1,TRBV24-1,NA,TGTGCCACCAGTGATCAGCGGGGGGGCTACAATGAGCAGTTCTTC,CATSDQRGGYNEQFF